Sequencing of this T cell receptor (beta chain) was carried out in a study of T-cell memory formation after mild COVID-19. Overall study context: There were largely donor-specific TCR clusters. Study-wide findings and caveats: Some responding clones appeared in pre-infection memory, suggesting cross-reactive memory joined. Clones that contracted from day 15 to 85 had balanced CD4/CD8; later expanders were CD4+ biased.

Note on this clonotype: Its target is unknown.

TCRdb called the 5' RACE reads again in MiXCR, with one record for every CDR3 protein. The sample records 400,000 or so distinct CDR3 sequences, 21% being singletons. The sample comprised PBMCs or a T cell subset sorted from them (not recorded which). The clonotype was recovered from an adult woman who had mild COVID-19 (a few samples of this study predate the infection). Cell type and time point are not known.

The CDR3 DNA is TGTGCCAGCAGCTTTACTAGCGGGACAGATACGCAGTATTTT. This encodes CASSFTSGTDTQYF. The chain links TRBV7-2 to TRBJ2-3; TRBD2 matches 9 bases. With 3 bases clipped from V and 3 bases from J, the junction kept 1 base outside the gene matches. Looked up from germline, CDR1 is SGHTA and CDR2 is FQGNSA. The length of the CDR3 is 14 residues.